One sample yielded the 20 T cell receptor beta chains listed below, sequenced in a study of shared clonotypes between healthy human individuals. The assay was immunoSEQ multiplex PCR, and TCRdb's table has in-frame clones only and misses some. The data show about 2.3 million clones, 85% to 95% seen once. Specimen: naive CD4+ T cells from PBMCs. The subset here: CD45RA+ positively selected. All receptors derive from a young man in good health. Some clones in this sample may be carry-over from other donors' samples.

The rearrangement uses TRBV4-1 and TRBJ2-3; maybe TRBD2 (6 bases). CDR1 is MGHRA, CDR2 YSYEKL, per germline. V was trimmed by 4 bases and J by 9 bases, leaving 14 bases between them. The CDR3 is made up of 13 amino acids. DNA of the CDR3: TGCGCCAGCAGCCTTACCCGACTAGGGACGCAGTATTTT. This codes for CASSLTRLGTQYF.

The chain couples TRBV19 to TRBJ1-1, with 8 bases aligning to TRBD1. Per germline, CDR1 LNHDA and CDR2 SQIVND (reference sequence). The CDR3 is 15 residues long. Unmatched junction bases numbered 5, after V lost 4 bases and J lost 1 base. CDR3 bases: TGTGCCAGTAGTAAGTACAGGGGGTCGAACACTGAAGCTTTCTTT. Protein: CASSKYRGSNTEAFF.

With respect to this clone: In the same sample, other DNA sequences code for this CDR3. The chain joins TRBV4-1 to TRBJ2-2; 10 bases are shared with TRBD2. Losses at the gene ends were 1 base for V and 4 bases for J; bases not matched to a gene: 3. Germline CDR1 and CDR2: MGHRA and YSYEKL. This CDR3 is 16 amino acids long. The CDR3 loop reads CASSQGLAGVTGELFF. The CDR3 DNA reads TGCGCCAGCAGCCAAGGTCTAGCGGGAGTCACCGGGGAGCTGTTTTTT.

The chain's CDR3 is CASSLGTGRAFNEQFF. The CDR3 DNA sequence: TGTGCCAGCAGCTTGGGAACCGGGAGGGCCTTTAATGAGCAGTTCTTC. The chain couples TRBV5-4 to TRBJ2-1; 8 nucleotides match TRBD2. Germline CDR1 and CDR2: SGHNT and YYREEE (reference sequence). V shed 0 bases and J 7 bases; nucleotides not matched to a gene: 9. The CDR3 loop spans 16 amino acids.

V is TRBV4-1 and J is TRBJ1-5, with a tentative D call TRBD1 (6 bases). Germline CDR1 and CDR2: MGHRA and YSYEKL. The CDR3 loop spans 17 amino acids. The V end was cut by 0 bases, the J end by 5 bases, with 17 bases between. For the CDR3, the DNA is TGCGCCAGCAGCCAAGAGGTCACAGGGAGGGCCCATCAGCCCCAGCATTTT. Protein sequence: CASSQEVTGRAHQPQHF.

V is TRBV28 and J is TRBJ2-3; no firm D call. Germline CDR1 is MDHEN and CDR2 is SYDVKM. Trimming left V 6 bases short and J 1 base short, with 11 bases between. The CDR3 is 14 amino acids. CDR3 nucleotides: TGTGCCAGCAGCCCGGCGGATGGCACAGATACGCAGTATTTT. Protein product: CASSPADGTDTQYF.

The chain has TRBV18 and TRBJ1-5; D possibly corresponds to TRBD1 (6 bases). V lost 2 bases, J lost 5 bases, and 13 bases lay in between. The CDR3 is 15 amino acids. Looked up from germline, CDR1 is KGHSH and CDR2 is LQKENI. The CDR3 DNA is TGTGCCAGCTCACCAAGAACAGGGACCGATCAGCCCCAGCATTTT. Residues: CASSPRTGTDQPQHF.

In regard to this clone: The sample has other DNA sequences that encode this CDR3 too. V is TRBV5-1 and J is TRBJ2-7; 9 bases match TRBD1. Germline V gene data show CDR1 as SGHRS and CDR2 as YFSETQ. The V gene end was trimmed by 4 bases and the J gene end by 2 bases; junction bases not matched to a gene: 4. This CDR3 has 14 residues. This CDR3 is CASSPGQGPYEQYF. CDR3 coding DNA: TGCGCCAGCAGCCCTGGACAGGGGCCCTACGAGCAGTACTTC.

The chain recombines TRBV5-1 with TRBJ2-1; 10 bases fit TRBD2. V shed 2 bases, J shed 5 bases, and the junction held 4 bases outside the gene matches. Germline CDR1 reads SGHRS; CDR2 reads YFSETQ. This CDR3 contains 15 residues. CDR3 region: CASSFIAGGDNEQFF. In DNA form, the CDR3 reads TGCGCCAGCAGCTTCATAGCGGGAGGCGACAATGAGCAGTTCTTC.

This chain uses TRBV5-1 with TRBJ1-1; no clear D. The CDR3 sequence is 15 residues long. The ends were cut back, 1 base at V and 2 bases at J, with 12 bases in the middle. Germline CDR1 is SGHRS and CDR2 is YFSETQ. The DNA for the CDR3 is TGCGCCAGCAGCTTGAACGCGGACTACAACACTGAAGCTTTCTTT. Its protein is CASSLNADYNTEAFF. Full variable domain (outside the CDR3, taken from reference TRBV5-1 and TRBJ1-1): KAGVTQTPRYLIKTRGQQVTLSCSPISGHRSVSWYQQTPGQGLQFLFEYFSETQRNKGNFPGRFSGRQFSNSRSEMNVSTLELGDSALYLCASSLNADYNTEAFFGQGTRLTVV.

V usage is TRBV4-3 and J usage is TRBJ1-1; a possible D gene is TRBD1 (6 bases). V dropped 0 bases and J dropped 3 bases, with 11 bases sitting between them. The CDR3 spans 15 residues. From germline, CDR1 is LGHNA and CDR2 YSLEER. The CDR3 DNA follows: TGCGCCAGCAGCCAAGATTCAGGGGCTGACACTGAAGCTTTCTTT. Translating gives CASSQDSGADTEAFF.

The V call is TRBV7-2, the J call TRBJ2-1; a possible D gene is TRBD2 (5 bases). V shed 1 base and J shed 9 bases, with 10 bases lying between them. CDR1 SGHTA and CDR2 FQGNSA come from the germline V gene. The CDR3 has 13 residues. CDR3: CASSLELGSEQFF. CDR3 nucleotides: TGTGCCAGCAGCTTAGAGCTGGGGAGTGAGCAGTTCTTC.

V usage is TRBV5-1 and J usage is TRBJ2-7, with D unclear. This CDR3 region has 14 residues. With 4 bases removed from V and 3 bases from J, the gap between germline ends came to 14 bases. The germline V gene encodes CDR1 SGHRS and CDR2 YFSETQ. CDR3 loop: CASSRVVGSYEQYF. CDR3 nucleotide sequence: TGCGCCAGCAGCCGGGTTGTGGGAAGCTACGAGCAGTACTTC.

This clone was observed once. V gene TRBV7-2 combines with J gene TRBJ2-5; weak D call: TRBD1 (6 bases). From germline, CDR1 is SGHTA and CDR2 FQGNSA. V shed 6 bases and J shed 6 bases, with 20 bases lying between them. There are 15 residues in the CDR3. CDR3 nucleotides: TGTGCCAGCAGTGTCATTGTAGGGGGACGGCAGACCCAGTACTTC. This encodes CASSVIVGGRQTQYF.

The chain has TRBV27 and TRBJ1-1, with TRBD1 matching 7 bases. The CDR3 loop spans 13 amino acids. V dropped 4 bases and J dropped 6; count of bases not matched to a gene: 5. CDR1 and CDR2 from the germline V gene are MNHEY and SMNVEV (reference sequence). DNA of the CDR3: TGTGCCAGCAGTTCGACAGGGCCGTCTGAAGCTTTCTTT. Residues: CASSSTGPSEAFF.

The chain's CDR3 is CASKITGLAGETGELFF. The CDR3 DNA is TGTGCCAGTAAAATCACGGGACTAGCGGGAGAGACCGGGGAGCTGTTTTTT. The rearrangement links TRBV19 to TRBJ2-2, with 14 bases lining up with TRBD2. Looked up from germline, CDR1 is LNHDA and CDR2 is SQIVND (reference sequence). The CDR3 length is 17 residues. V lost 7 bases and J lost 5; bases outside the gene matches: 9.

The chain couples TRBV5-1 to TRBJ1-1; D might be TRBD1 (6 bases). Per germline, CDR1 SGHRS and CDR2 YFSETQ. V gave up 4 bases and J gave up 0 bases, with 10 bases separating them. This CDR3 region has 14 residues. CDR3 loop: CASSPGGMNTEAFF. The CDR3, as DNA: TGCGCCAGCAGCCCCGGGGGCATGAACACTGAAGCTTTCTTT.

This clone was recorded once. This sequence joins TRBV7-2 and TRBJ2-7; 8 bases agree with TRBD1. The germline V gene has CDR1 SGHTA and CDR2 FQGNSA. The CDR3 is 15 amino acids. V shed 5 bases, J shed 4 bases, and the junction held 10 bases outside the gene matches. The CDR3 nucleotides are TGTGCCAGCAGCACACTTCCGGGACAGGCGTACGAGCAGTACTTC. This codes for CASSTLPGQAYEQYF.

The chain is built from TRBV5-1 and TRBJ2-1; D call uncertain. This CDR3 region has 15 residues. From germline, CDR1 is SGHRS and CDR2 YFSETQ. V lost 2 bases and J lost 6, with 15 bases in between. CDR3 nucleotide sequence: TGCGCCAGCAGCTTACAAGAAAGGGCCCCCAATGAGCAGTTCTTC. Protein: CASSLQERAPNEQFF.

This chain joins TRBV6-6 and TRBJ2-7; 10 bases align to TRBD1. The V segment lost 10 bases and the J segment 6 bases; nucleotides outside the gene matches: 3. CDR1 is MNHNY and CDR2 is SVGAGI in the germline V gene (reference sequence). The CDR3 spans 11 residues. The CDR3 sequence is CAMGQGSEQYF. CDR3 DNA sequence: TGTGCCATGGGACAGGGGAGCGAGCAGTACTTC.